Following are 20 T cell receptor beta chains from one sample sequenced in a study of cytomegalovirus exposure and HLA in healthy donors. The protocol was immunoSEQ multiplex PCR, while the TCRdb copy is restricted to in-frame clones and leaves out a portion. The data hold around 140,000 clones, with 89% observed a single time. Specimen: PBMCs. The receptors come from a woman under 30 in good health and CMV-seronegative.

V is TRBV19 and J is TRBJ1-2; the match to TRBD1 covers 8 bases. With V trimmed by 7 bases and J by 4 bases, 11 bases remained unmatched. This CDR3 contains 15 residues. Germline V gives CDR1 LNHDA, CDR2 SQIVND (reference sequence). The CDR3 spells CASNNIRDRSYGYTF. CDR3 DNA: TGTGCCAGTAACAATATCCGGGACAGGTCCTATGGCTACACCTTC.

The gene calls are TRBV5-4 and TRBJ1-2; D perhaps matches TRBD1 (6 bases). Trimming took off 7 bases at V and 4 bases at J, with 23 bases between the two ends. From germline, CDR1 is SGHNT and CDR2 YYREEE (reference sequence). The CDR3 covers 16 residues. CDR3 nucleotide sequence: TGTGCCAGCGGCGTCTCATCTGCCGGGACAACCTATGGCTACACCTTC. Residues: CASGVSSAGTTYGYTF.

The rearrangement links TRBV6-4 to TRBJ2-4; D possibly corresponds to TRBD2 (6 bases). Germline V gene lookup returns CDR1 MRHNA and CDR2 SNTAGT. The ends were cut back, 5 bases at V and 0 bases at J, with 20 bases in the middle. This CDR3 comprises 18 residues. CDR3 coding DNA: TGTGCCAGCAGTATTGGGAGGTACAGAACCATAGCCAAAAACATTCAGTACTTC. It yields the protein CASSIGRYRTIAKNIQYF.

V is TRBV18 and J is TRBJ1-1, with D possibly matching TRBD1 (5 bases). The germline CDR1 and CDR2 sequences are KGHSH and LQKENI. This CDR3 contains 15 residues. Trimming removed 0 bases at V and 8 bases at J, with 16 bases between. CDR3 sequence: CASSPPGLGGDEAFF. The CDR3 nucleotides are TGTGCCAGCTCACCACCCGGGTTAGGCGGGGACGAAGCTTTCTTT.

The chain recombines TRBV10-2 with TRBJ2-5, with 10 bases matching TRBD2. The V gene end was trimmed by 9 bases and the J gene end by 2 bases; junction bases not matched to a gene: 9. The CDR3 loop spans 15 amino acids. CDR1 and CDR2 (germline): WSHSY, SAAADI. The chain's CDR3 is CASSRVAGGQETQYF. DNA of the CDR3: TGCGCCAGTAGTAGGGTAGCGGGGGGACAAGAGACCCAGTACTTC.

This rearrangement joins TRBV11-3 to TRBJ1-6; D gene unclear. Trimming cost V 5 bases and J 10 bases, with 12 bases left between them. The CDR3 has 13 amino acids. Looked up from germline, CDR1 is SGHNT and CDR2 is YENEEA. The CDR3, as DNA: TGTGCCAGCAGCGCAGGCCCTTTATCACCCCTCCACTTT. Amino acids: CASSAGPLSPLHF.

The chain couples TRBV2 to TRBJ2-5, with TRBD2 as a possible D gene (6 bases). This CDR3 is built from 14 residues. Germline lookup yields CDR1 SNHLY and CDR2 FYNNEI. Trimming pared 3 bases from V and 2 bases from J, leaving 10 bases between. In nucleotides, the CDR3 is TGTGCCAGCAGTGAGTGGGAGGAGCAAGAGACCCAGTACTTC. This sequence encodes CASSEWEEQETQYF.

The chain combines TRBV18 with TRBJ1-4, with D hard to call. V shed 2 bases and J shed 0 bases, with 7 bases lying between them. The CDR3 is 15 amino acids. Germline V CDR1 and CDR2: KGHSH, LQKENI. The CDR3 nucleotides are TGTGCCAGCTCACCAAGAGTCTCAACTAATGAAAAACTGTTTTTT. Protein sequence: CASSPRVSTNEKLFF.

The chain employs TRBV5-1 and TRBJ2-7; 8 nucleotides agree with TRBD1. The CDR3 totals 14 residues. Germline-derived CDR1 and CDR2 are SGHRS and YFSETQ. The ends lost 4 bases at V and 3 bases at J; junction bases unmatched: 6. The CDR3 region has the DNA TGCGCCAGCAGCCCAGGGGGCTCTAACTACGAGCAGTACTTC. It translates to CASSPGGSNYEQYF.

The chain couples TRBV5-1 to TRBJ2-1; 12 bases align to TRBD1. V shed 0 bases, J shed 8 bases, and the junction held 6 bases outside the gene matches. The germline gives CDR1 SGHRS, CDR2 YFSETQ. This CDR3 spans 16 amino acids. CDR3 DNA: TGCGCCAGCAGCTTGGGTCGGGGACAGGGGGCATATGAGCAGTTCTTC. This translates into CASSLGRGQGAYEQFF. Combining the CDR3 with reference TRBV5-1 and TRBJ2-1 gives the whole variable domain KAGVTQTPRYLIKTRGQQVTLSCSPISGHRSVSWYQQTPGQGLQFLFEYFSETQRNKGNFPGRFSGRQFSNSRSEMNVSTLELGDSALYLCASSLGRGQGAYEQFFGPGTRLTVL.

As DNA, the CDR3 is TGTGCCAGCAAAGAGGCTGGCTCAATCTACGAGCAGTACTTC. It encodes CASKEAGSIYEQYF. This chain links TRBV25-1 with TRBJ2-5; D gene unclear. Judging by the DNA end, TRBJ2-7 fits better; the J call may be wrong. Germline V CDR1 and CDR2: MGHDK, SYGVNS. The CDR3 loop spans 14 amino acids.

For this clone: At one end the junction does not follow the germline gene, possibly because of a read error. The chain carries TRBV7-9 and TRBJ1-2; possible D gene TRBD1, 6 bases. CDR1 and CDR2 (germline): SEHNR, FQNEAQ (reference sequence). There are 12 residues in the CDR3. CDR3 in amino acids: CASRLGQGGYTF. The CDR3, as DNA: TGTGCCAGCAGATTAGGTCAGGGGGGCTACACCTTC. Full variable domain (missing parts from reference TRBV7-9 and TRBJ1-2): DTGVSQNPRHKITKRGQNVTFRCDPISEHNRLYWYRQTLGQGPEFLTYFQNEAQLEKSRLLSDRFSAERPKGSFSTLEIQRTEQGDSAMYLCASRLGQGGYTFGSGTRLTVV.

The chain recombines TRBV2 with TRBJ1-1; no clear D. The CDR3 contains 14 residues. Germline V gives CDR1 SNHLY, CDR2 FYNNEI. V lost 6 bases and J 0 bases, leaving 11 bases between the germline ends. CDR3 sequence: CASSGGYMNTEAFF. DNA for the CDR3: TGTGCCAGCAGCGGCGGATACATGAACACTGAAGCTTTCTTT.

V usage is TRBV29-1 and J usage is TRBJ2-3, with TRBD2 identical over 11 bases. Germline V gene data show CDR1 as SQVTM and CDR2 as ANQGSEA. V gave up 4 bases and J gave up 1 base; unmatched junction bases: 16. The CDR3 contains 19 residues. In DNA, the CDR3 is TGCAGCGTTGTCGGAACTAGCGGGGGCTCAACAATAGGCACAGATACGCAGTATTTT. This translates into CSVVGTSGGSTIGTDTQYF.

The chain links TRBV29-1 to TRBJ1-4; no definite D call. This CDR3 is 12 amino acids long. Trimming removed 6 bases at V and 3 bases at J, with 8 bases between. Germline assignment: CDR1 SQVTM and CDR2 ANQGSEA. The chain's CDR3 is CSVGGANEKLFF. The DNA for the CDR3 is TGCAGCGTAGGCGGAGCTAATGAAAAACTGTTTTTT.

The rearrangement uses TRBV5-1 and TRBJ2-3; 9 bases line up with TRBD2. The V gene's germline CDR1 is SGHRS and CDR2 YFSETQ. The J segment lost 0 bases and the V segment lost 2 bases, leaving 4 bases of the junction unmatched. This CDR3 has 16 residues. CDR3 coding DNA: TGCGCCAGCAGCTTCCCTAGCGGGGAAAGCACAGATACGCAGTATTTT. Translation gives CASSFPSGESTDTQYF. Drawing the rest from reference TRBV5-1 and TRBJ2-3, the complete variable domain is KAGVTQTPRYLIKTRGQQVTLSCSPISGHRSVSWYQQTPGQGLQFLFEYFSETQRNKGNFPGRFSGRQFSNSRSEMNVSTLELGDSALYLCASSFPSGESTDTQYFGPGTRLTVL.

The CDR3 is CASNFPRQGADTEAFF. In nucleotides, the CDR3 is TGTGCCAGCAACTTCCCACGCCAGGGGGCTGACACTGAAGCTTTCTTT. The gene calls are TRBV7-9 and TRBJ1-1; 8 bases agree with TRBD1. Germline loops: CDR1 SEHNR, CDR2 FQNEAQ (reference sequence). This CDR3 has 16 amino acids. The V segment lost 7 bases and the J segment 3 bases; nucleotides outside the gene matches: 13.

The chain links TRBV7-9 to TRBJ1-5; D is possibly TRBD1 (6 bases). The germline V gene encodes CDR1 SEHNR and CDR2 FQNEAQ (reference sequence). The V end was cut by 5 bases, the J end by 3 bases, with 11 bases between. The CDR3 is 14 amino acids. In DNA form, the CDR3 reads TGTGCCAGCAGCCCACAGGGCACCAATCAGCCCCAGCATTTT. Translation gives CASSPQGTNQPQHF.

The chain links TRBV27 to TRBJ1-5; D might be TRBD1 (6 bases). This CDR3 region has 14 residues. Trimming removed 5 bases from V and 6 bases from J, with 14 bases in between. The germline V gene encodes CDR1 MNHEY and CDR2 SMNVEV (reference sequence). The CDR3 DNA sequence: TGTGCCAGCAGTGTGGACAGCACGGGTCAGCCCCAGCATTTT. Protein sequence: CASSVDSTGQPQHF.

The genes are TRBV19 and TRBJ2-2; possible D gene TRBD1, 6 bases. Germline lookup yields CDR1 LNHDA and CDR2 SQIVND (reference sequence). The CDR3 is 16 amino acids. Trimming cost V 9 bases and J 0 bases, with 17 bases left between them. In nucleotides, the CDR3 is TGTGCCAGCTTGGACAGTTCCTTGGCGAACACCGGGGAGCTGTTTTTT. As protein: CASLDSSLANTGELFF.